One TCR beta chain is described in this entry. Its antigen is undetermined. This sample is drawn from a study of graft-versus-host responses after intestinal transplantation. Using immunoSEQ multiplex PCR, the repertoire was profiled, and TCRdb retains in-frame clones only, with some absent. This table has tens of thousands of clones, about 90% appearing once. CDR1 SGHDT and CDR2 YYEEEE come from the germline V gene. The CDR3 has 14 residues. The ends lost 1 base at V and 1 base at J; junction bases unmatched: 1. The receptor comes from a human donor who was the organ donor for an intestinal transplant. The sample here was unstimulated CD8+ T cells sorted from spleen or lymph node cells, taken before transplant. The rearrangement links TRBV5-6 to TRBJ1-1, with 7 bases aligning to TRBD1. The DNA of the CDR3 is TGTGCCAGCAGCTTGACAGGGGAGAACACTGAAGCTTTCTTT. Amino acids: CASSLTGENTEAFF.